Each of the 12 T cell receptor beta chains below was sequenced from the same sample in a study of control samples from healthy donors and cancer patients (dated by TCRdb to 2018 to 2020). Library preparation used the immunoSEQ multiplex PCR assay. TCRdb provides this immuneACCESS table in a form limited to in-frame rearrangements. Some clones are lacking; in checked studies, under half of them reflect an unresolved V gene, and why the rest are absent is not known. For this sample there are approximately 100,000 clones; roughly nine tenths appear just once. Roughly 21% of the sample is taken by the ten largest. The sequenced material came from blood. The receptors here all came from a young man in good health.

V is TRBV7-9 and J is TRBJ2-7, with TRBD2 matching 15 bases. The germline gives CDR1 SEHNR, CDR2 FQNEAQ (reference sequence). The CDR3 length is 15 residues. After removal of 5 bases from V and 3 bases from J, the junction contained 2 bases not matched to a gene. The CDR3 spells CASSAGLAGGYEQYF. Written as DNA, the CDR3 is TGTGCCAGCAGCGCGGGACTAGCGGGGGGCTACGAGCAGTACTTC.

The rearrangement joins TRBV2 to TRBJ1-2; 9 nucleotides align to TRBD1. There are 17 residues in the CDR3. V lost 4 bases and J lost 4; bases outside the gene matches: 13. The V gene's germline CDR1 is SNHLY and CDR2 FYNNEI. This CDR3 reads CASSASFGTGWIYGYTF. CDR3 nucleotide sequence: TGTGCCAGCAGTGCCTCTTTTGGGACAGGGTGGATCTATGGCTACACCTTC. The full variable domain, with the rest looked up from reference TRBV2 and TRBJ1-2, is EPEVTQTPSHQVTQMGQEVILRCVPISNHLYFYWYRQILGQKVEFLVSFYNNEISEKSEIFDDQFSVERPDGSNFTLKIRSTKLEDSAMYFCASSASFGTGWIYGYTFGSGTRLTVV.

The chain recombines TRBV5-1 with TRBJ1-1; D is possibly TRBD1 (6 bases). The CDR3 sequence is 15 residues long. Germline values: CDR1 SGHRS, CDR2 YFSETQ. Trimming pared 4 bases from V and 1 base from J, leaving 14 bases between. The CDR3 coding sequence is TGCGCCAGCAGCACCCCAGGGGCCGGGAACACTGAAGCTTTCTTT. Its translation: CASSTPGAGNTEAFF. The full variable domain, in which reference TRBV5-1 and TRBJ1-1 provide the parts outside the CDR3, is KAGVTQTPRYLIKTRGQQVTLSCSPISGHRSVSWYQQTPGQGLQFLFEYFSETQRNKGNFPGRFSGRQFSNSRSEMNVSTLELGDSALYLCASSTPGAGNTEAFFGQGTRLTVV.

CDR3 in amino acids: CASSLLSAATDTQYF. The CDR3 DNA reads TGCGCCAGCAGCCTCCTGAGCGCAGCCACAGATACGCAGTATTTT. The V call is TRBV4-1, the J call TRBJ2-3; D is unclear. From germline, CDR1 is MGHRA and CDR2 YSYEKL. This CDR3 region has 15 residues. V gave up 4 bases and J gave up 2 bases, with 13 bases separating them.

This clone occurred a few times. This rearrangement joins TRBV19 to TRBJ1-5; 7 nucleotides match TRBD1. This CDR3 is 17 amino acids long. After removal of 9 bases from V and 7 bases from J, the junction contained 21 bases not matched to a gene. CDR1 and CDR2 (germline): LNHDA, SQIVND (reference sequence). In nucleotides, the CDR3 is TGTGCCAGCGTTCCTACAGGGGCAAAAACGGGTGGACAGCCCCAGCATTTT. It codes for CASVPTGAKTGGQPQHF.

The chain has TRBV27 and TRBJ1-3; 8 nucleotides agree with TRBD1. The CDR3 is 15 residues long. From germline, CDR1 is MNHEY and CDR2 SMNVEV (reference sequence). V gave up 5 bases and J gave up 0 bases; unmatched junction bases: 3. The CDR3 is CASSPTGGSGNTIYF. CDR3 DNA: TGTGCCAGCAGTCCTACAGGGGGCTCTGGAAACACCATATATTTT.

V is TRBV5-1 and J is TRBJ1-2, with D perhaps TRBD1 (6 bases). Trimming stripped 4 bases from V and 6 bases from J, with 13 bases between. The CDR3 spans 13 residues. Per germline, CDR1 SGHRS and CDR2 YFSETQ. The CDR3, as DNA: TGCGCCAGCAGCCCAGGACAGTGGGATGGCTACACCTTC. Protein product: CASSPGQWDGYTF. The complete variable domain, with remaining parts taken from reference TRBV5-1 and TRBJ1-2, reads KAGVTQTPRYLIKTRGQQVTLSCSPISGHRSVSWYQQTPGQGLQFLFEYFSETQRNKGNFPGRFSGRQFSNSRSEMNVSTLELGDSALYLCASSPGQWDGYTFGSGTRLTVV.

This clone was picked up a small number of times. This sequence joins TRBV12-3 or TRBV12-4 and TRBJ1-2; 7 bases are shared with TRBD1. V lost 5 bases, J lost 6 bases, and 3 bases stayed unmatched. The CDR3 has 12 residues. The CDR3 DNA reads TGTGCCAGCAGTGAGGGGGCGCATGGCTACACCTTC. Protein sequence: CASSEGAHGYTF.

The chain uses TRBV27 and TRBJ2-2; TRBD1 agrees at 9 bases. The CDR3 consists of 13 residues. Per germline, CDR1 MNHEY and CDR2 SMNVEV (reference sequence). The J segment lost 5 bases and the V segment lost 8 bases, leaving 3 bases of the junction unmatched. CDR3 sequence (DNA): TGTGCCAGCCGACAGGGGGTAACCGGGGAGCTGTTTTTT. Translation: CASRQGVTGELFF.

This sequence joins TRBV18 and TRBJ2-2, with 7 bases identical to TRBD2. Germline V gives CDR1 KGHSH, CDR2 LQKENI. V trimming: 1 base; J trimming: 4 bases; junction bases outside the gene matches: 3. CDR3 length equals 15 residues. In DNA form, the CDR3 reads TGTGCCAGCTCACCACGGGAGGGGTCCACCGGGGAGCTGTTTTTT. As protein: CASSPREGSTGELFF.

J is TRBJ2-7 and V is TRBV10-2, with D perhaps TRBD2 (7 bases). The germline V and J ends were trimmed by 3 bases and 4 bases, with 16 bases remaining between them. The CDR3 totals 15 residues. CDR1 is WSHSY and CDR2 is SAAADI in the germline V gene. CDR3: CASSEGGAFSYEQYF. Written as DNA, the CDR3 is TGCGCCAGCAGTGAAGGGGGGGCCTTTTCGTACGAGCAGTACTTC.

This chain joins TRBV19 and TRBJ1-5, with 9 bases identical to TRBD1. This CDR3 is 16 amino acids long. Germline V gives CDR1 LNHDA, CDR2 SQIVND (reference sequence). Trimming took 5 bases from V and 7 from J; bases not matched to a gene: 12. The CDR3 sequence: CASSPPGGQGEQPQHF. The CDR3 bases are TGTGCCAGTAGTCCCCCCGGGGGACAGGGTGAACAGCCCCAGCATTTT.